This T cell receptor beta chain is drawn from a study of T cell responses to AZD1222 COVID-19 vaccine. Study as a whole: Pooled in the analysis were second doses at about 4 or about 12 weeks.

Profiling relied on immunoSEQ multiplex PCR, and the TCRdb table lists in-frame clones only, not all of them. The sample has 150,000 to 200,000 clones, about 92% seen once. The source was peripheral blood, collected on day 0 of AZD1222 vaccination. This TCR derives from an adult in good health.

This CDR3 reads CAIRGGADTGELFF. DNA of the CDR3: TGTGCCATCAGAGGGGGGGCCGACACCGGGGAGCTGTTTTTT. The J gene is TRBJ2-2, the V gene TRBV10-3, with TRBD2 as a possible D gene (7 bases). CDR1 is ENHRY, CDR2 SYGVKD, per germline. This CDR3 region has 14 residues. Trimming took off 6 bases at V and 3 bases at J, with 11 bases between the two ends.